This T cell receptor beta chain was sequenced during a study of CD8+CD57+ T cells in acquired aplastic anemia. For the study at large: Mean DNA quantity obtained from sorted CD4+ and CD8+ cells was 3 to 3.5 ug. There were 9.5 million to 13 million reads, on average, for CD4+ cells from healthy donors. Broader study findings: CD8+ Simpson's diversity showed no significant patient-control difference. Between patients and controls, twenty-nine CD8+ CDR3 sequences were found in common.

Trimming cost V 1 base and J 5 bases, with 20 bases left between them. Germline CDR1 reads SQVTM; CDR2 reads ANQGSEA. The CDR3 length is 16 residues. The study profiled TCR beta VDJ and CDR3 using genomic DNA as template. TCRdb fed the reads into MiXCR, producing one record per CDR3 protein. The sample contains some 220,000 distinct CDR3 sequences, 34% of which appear only once. This clonotype was recorded at least ten times. The antigen is unknown. The receptor comes from a human donor in good health, serving as a control. The V call is TRBV29-1, the J call TRBJ1-2; D remains unclear. The sequencing sample was made of sorted CD4+, CD8+, or CD8+CD57+ T cells (not recorded which) from PBMCs. The CDR3 DNA is TGCAGCGTTGAAGGCGCCTCTACGCTTAATTCATATGGCTACACCTTC. Amino acids: CSVEGASTLNSYGYTF.